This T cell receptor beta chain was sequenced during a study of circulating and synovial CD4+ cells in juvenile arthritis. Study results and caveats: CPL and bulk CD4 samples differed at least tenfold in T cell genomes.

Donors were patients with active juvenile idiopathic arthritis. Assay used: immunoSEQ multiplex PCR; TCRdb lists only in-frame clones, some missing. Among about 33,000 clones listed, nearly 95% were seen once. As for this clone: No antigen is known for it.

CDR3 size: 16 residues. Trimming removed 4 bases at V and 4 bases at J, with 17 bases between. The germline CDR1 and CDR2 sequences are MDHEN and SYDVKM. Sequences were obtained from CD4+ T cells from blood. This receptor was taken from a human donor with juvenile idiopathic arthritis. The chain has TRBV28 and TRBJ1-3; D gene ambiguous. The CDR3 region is CASSSSGYQSGNTIYF. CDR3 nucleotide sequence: TGTGCCAGCAGTTCCTCAGGCTATCAGTCCGGAAACACCATATATTTT.